The 21 T cell receptor beta chains in this list originate from one sample, sequenced in a study of cytomegalovirus exposure and HLA in healthy donors. Sequenced by immunoSEQ multiplex PCR; TCRdb stores in-frame clones only, minus some. The table records roughly 60,000 clones, 92% of them present only once. Sequenced input: PBMCs. These TCRs come from a woman under 30 in good health and CMV-seronegative.

The V and J genes are TRBV5-1 and TRBJ2-5, with D maybe TRBD2 (6 bases). The CDR3 spans 17 residues. Trimming removed 0 bases at V and 4 bases at J, with 19 bases between. Looked up from germline, CDR1 is SGHRS and CDR2 is YFSETQ. Here the CDR3 reads CASSLEGGVAMGETQYF. The CDR3 nucleotides read TGCGCCAGCAGCTTGGAGGGCGGGGTGGCGATGGGAGAGACCCAGTACTTC.

V and J are TRBV10-3 and TRBJ2-7, with TRBD1 as a possible D gene (5 bases). V was cut by 5 bases and J by 0 bases, with 11 bases left in between. The germline V gene encodes CDR1 ENHRY and CDR2 SYGVKD. CDR3 length: 14 amino acids. The CDR3 nucleotides are TGTGCCATCAGTACAGGTATGAGCTCCTACGAGCAGTACTTC. Its protein product is CAISTGMSSYEQYF.

The chain links TRBV28 to TRBJ2-3; 10 positions agree with TRBD2. The germline gives CDR1 MDHEN, CDR2 SYDVKM. The V and J ends lost 8 bases and 6 bases, in that order; junction bases with no gene match: 5. This CDR3 spans 13 amino acids. The CDR3 nucleotides read TGTGCCAGCTTAGCGGGAGGTTTGGATACGCAGTATTTT. The encoded protein is CASLAGGLDTQYF.

The V call is TRBV5-1, the J call TRBJ2-7; tentatively, D is TRBD1 (6 bases). Germline CDR1 reads SGHRS; CDR2 reads YFSETQ. This CDR3 contains 15 residues. V was shortened by 1 base and J by 2 bases, with 13 bases between the two germline ends. For the CDR3, the DNA is TGCGCCAGCAGCTTGTCGTCGGACAGTACCTACGAGCAGTACTTC. This translates into CASSLSSDSTYEQYF. The entire variable domain, with the rest obtained from reference TRBV5-1 and TRBJ2-7, is as follows: KAGVTQTPRYLIKTRGQQVTLSCSPISGHRSVSWYQQTPGQGLQFLFEYFSETQRNKGNFPGRFSGRQFSNSRSEMNVSTLELGDSALYLCASSLSSDSTYEQYFGPGTRLTVT.

The chain combines TRBV6-5 with TRBJ1-1; TRBD1 aligns across 7 bases. The CDR3 is made up of 12 amino acids. V gave up 7 bases and J gave up 6 bases; unmatched junction bases: 5. Per germline, CDR1 MNHEY and CDR2 SVGAGI. CDR3 in DNA: TGTGCCAGCACCCGACAGGGAGCTGAAGCTTTCTTT. It yields the protein CASTRQGAEAFF.

This rearrangement joins TRBV27 to TRBJ1-5, with a weak D call TRBD1 (5 bases). V lost 3 bases, J lost 9 bases, and 15 bases lay in between. The CDR3 loop spans 14 amino acids. CDR1 and CDR2 (germline): MNHEY, SMNVEV (reference sequence). CDR3 sequence reads: CASSFDDSQPPQHF. The CDR3 nucleotides read TGTGCCAGCAGTTTCGACGACAGCCAACCGCCCCAGCATTTT.

J is TRBJ1-1 and V is TRBV7-9; TRBD1 might be the D (6 bases). The CDR3 is 11 amino acids. Germline loops: CDR1 SEHNR, CDR2 FQNEAQ (reference sequence). V was cut by 3 bases and J by 7 bases, with 6 bases left in between. The CDR3 bases are TGTGCCAGCAGCTTCAGGGGTGAAGCTTTCTTT. Its translation: CASSFRGEAFF.

The CDR3 region has the DNA TGCAGCGTCCTGGGACAGGGAGGTTTCTATGGCTACACCTTC. This gives the protein CSVLGQGGFYGYTF. This chain uses TRBV29-1 with TRBJ1-2; 9 nucleotides match TRBD1. V lost 6 bases to trimming and J lost 4 bases; unmatched junction nucleotides: 9. From germline, CDR1 is SQVTM and CDR2 ANQGSEA. CDR3 length: 14 amino acids. Filled out from reference TRBV29-1 and TRBJ1-2, the complete variable domain reads SAVISQKPSRDICQRGTSLTIQCQVDSQVTMMFWYRQQPGQSLTLIATANQGSEATYESGFVIDKFPISRPNLTFSTLTVSNMSPEDSSIYLCSVLGQGGFYGYTFGSGTRLTVV.

This clone was seen a single time. One end of the junction is discordant with germline, which a read error may explain. The chain combines TRBV28 with TRBJ1-4; maybe TRBD1 (5 bases). CDR1 MDHEN and CDR2 SYDVKM come from the germline V gene. The CDR3 consists of 14 residues. CDR3 bases: TGTGCCAGCAGTATATGGGGGAGTAATGAAAAACTGTTTTTT. This encodes CASSIWGSNEKLFF.

The rearrangement joins TRBV14 to TRBJ2-1; 13 nucleotides agree with TRBD2. V lost 6 bases, J lost 7 bases, and 9 bases stayed unmatched. This CDR3 region has 16 residues. From germline, CDR1 is SGHDN and CDR2 FVKESK. Written as DNA, the CDR3 is TGTGCCAGCAGTCCCTGGGCACTAGCGGGGGGGAATGAGCAGTTCTTC. This encodes CASSPWALAGGNEQFF.

The CDR3 loop reads CASSQDRMNTEAFF. CDR3 nucleotide sequence: TGTGCCAGCAGCCAGGACAGGATGAACACTGAAGCTTTCTTT. This sequence joins TRBV4-2 and TRBJ1-1; 7 positions agree with TRBD1. The J segment lost 0 bases and the V segment lost 3 bases, leaving 1 base of the junction unmatched. This CDR3 has 14 residues. Germline V gene sequence: CDR1 LGHNA, CDR2 YNFKEQ.

The V call is TRBV27, the J call TRBJ2-3; no reliable D call. V was pared by 0 bases and J by 4 bases, with 5 bases between. Looked up from germline, CDR1 is MNHEY and CDR2 is SMNVEV (reference sequence). The CDR3 loop spans 13 amino acids. CDR3 bases: TGTGCCAGCAGTTTATCTCTCGCAGATACGCAGTATTTT. This codes for CASSLSLADTQYF.

The chain joins TRBV28 to TRBJ1-5; TRBD1 matches 8 bases. CDR3 length equals 15 residues. Germline V lookup: CDR1 MDHEN, CDR2 SYDVKM. The trim removed 5 bases at V and 0 bases at J, leaving 3 bases unmatched. CDR3 nucleotides: TGTGCCAGCAGTGACAGGGGAGTTAGCAATCAGCCCCAGCATTTT. Its protein is CASSDRGVSNQPQHF.

The chain combines TRBV5-1 with TRBJ2-5; 7 positions match TRBD1. Trimming at V came to 1 base and at J to 4 bases, leaving 7 bases not matched to a gene. The CDR3 sequence is 15 residues long. CDR1 is SGHRS, CDR2 YFSETQ, per germline. The CDR3 reads CASSLKTGSGETQYF. CDR3 nucleotide sequence: TGCGCCAGCAGCTTGAAGACAGGGTCTGGAGAGACCCAGTACTTC.

The V and J genes are TRBV9 and TRBJ2-1, with D tentatively TRBD1 (6 bases). CDR3 length: 15 residues. CDR1 and CDR2 (germline): SGDLS, YYNGEE. The V and J ends lost 1 base and 3 bases respectively, with 11 bases between them. CDR3 DNA sequence: TGTGCCAGCAGCGTACACAGGGATTACTACAATGAGCAGTTCTTC. As protein: CASSVHRDYYNEQFF. The full variable domain, its missing parts supplied by reference TRBV9 and TRBJ2-1, is DSGVTQTPKHLITATGQRVTLRCSPRSGDLSVYWYQQSLDQGLQFLIQYYNGEERAKGNILERFSAQQFPDLHSELNLSSLELGDSALYFCASSVHRDYYNEQFFGPGTRLTVL.

This clone was counted a few times. Written as DNA, the CDR3 is TGTGCCAGCAGTTCGACAGGTTCAGATCAGCCCCAGCATTTT. Translation gives CASSSTGSDQPQHF. The chain combines TRBV6-5 with TRBJ1-5, with D tentatively TRBD1 (6 bases). The CDR3 has 14 amino acids. Trimming took off 4 bases at V and 5 bases at J, with 12 bases between the two ends. Germline V lookup: CDR1 MNHEY, CDR2 SVGAGI.

The chain has TRBV2 and TRBJ2-5; D unclear. Germline lookup yields CDR1 SNHLY and CDR2 FYNNEI. Trimming shortened V by 5 bases and J by 2 bases, and 9 bases separated the two germline ends. The CDR3 runs 13 residues. CDR3 DNA: TGTGCCAGCAGTTGGAGCGAACAAGAGACCCAGTACTTC. Its protein product is CASSWSEQETQYF.

The chain recombines TRBV7-2 with TRBJ2-1, with D possibly matching TRBD2 (6 bases). CDR3 length: 18 residues. V was shortened by 1 base and J by 1 base, with 17 bases between the two germline ends. Looked up from germline, CDR1 is SGHTA and CDR2 is FQGNSA. The CDR3: CASSLDPLPSGSYNEQFF. CDR3 coding DNA: TGTGCCAGCAGCTTAGATCCACTCCCGAGCGGGTCCTACAATGAGCAGTTCTTC. Together with reference TRBV7-2 and TRBJ2-1, the CDR3 gives the full variable domain: GAGVSQSPSNKVTEKGKDVELRCDPISGHTALYWYRQSLGQGLEFLIYFQGNSAPDKSGLPSDRFSAERTGGSVSTLTIQRTQQEDSAVYLCASSLDPLPSGSYNEQFFGPGTRLTVL.

The CDR3 spells CASSLIGGQGHQETQYF. The DNA for the CDR3 is TGCGCCAGCAGCCTCATAGGGGGACAAGGTCACCAAGAGACCCAGTACTTC. The V and J genes are TRBV5-1 and TRBJ2-5; a weak D match, TRBD1 (6 bases). V was trimmed by 4 bases and J by 0 bases, leaving 19 bases between them. In germline, CDR1 is SGHRS, CDR2 YFSETQ. CDR3 size: 17 residues.

The J gene is TRBJ1-5, the V gene TRBV5-5, with TRBD1 identical over 8 bases. V lost 0 bases and J lost 6; bases outside the gene matches: 5. The germline CDR1 and CDR2 sequences are SGHKS and YYEKEE (reference sequence). The CDR3 length is 15 residues. DNA for the CDR3: TGTGCCAGCAGCTTGGCAGGGGGCGTGGGTCAGCCCCAGCATTTT. It translates to CASSLAGGVGQPQHF.

This clone was seen once. This chain uses TRBV7-9 with TRBJ1-2; 7 bases align to TRBD1. V lost 0 bases, J lost 0 bases, and 4 bases stayed unmatched. The CDR3 length is 16 residues. Germline V gene sequence: CDR1 SEHNR, CDR2 FQNEAQ (reference sequence). CDR3 bases: TGTGCCAGCAGCTTAGCGACAGGGATAGCTAACTATGGCTACACCTTC. Its translation is CASSLATGIANYGYTF.